This T cell receptor beta chain was sequenced in a study of T cell responses to AZD1222 COVID-19 vaccine. The protocol was immunoSEQ multiplex PCR, while the TCRdb copy is restricted to in-frame clones and leaves out a portion. The data contain roughly 89,000 clones, roughly 90% of them singletons. On this clone itself: The same CDR3 is also encoded by other DNA sequences in this sample.

V was pared by 3 bases and J by 5 bases, with 1 base of the junction left unmatched. This CDR3 region has 13 residues. Germline CDR1 and CDR2: KGHSH and LQKENI. The sequenced sample was peripheral blood, obtained on day 0 of MenACWY control vaccination. The chain has TRBV18 and TRBJ1-1; 9 positions agree with TRBD1. This TCR came from an adult in good health. CDR3: CASSPDRGTEAFF. CDR3 coding DNA: TGTGCCAGCTCACCGGACAGGGGAACTGAAGCTTTCTTT.